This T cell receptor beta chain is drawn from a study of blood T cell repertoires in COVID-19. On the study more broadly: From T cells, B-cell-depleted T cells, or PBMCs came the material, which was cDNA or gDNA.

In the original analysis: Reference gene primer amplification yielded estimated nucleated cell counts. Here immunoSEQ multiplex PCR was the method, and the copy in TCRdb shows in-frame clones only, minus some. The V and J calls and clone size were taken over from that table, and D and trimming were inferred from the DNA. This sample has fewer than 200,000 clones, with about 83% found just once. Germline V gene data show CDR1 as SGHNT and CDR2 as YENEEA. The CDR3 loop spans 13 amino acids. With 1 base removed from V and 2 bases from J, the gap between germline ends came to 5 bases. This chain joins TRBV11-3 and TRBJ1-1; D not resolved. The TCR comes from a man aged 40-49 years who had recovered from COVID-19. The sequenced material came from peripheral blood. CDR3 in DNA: TGTGCCAGCAGCTTAGGCAGAAACACTGAAGCTTTCTTT. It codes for CASSLGRNTEAFF.